A single sample is the source of the 9 T cell receptor beta chains below, sequenced in a study of response to subunit inactivated influenza vaccine. In TCRdb, the RT-PCR reads were re-called with MiXCR into one record per CDR3 protein. The sample includes about half a million distinct CDR3 sequences, roughly 27% of them seen just once. The specimen was CD4+ T cells sorted from PBMCs, collected 5 to 6 days after vaccination. The receptors shown here come from a man aged 45 to 65 who received an inactivated influenza vaccine.

This clonotype was recorded a few times. CDR3 amino acids: CASSWRGLSYEQYF. Written as DNA, the CDR3 is TGTGCCAGCAGCTGGAGGGGGCTTTCCTACGAGCAGTACTTC. V usage is TRBV7-9 and J usage is TRBJ2-7; TRBD1 might be the D (7 bases). The CDR3 is 14 amino acids. Germline V gives CDR1 SEHNR, CDR2 FQNEAQ (reference sequence). Trimming shortened V by 4 bases and J by 1 base, and 11 bases separated the two germline ends.

The gene calls are TRBV5-4 and TRBJ2-3, with D possibly called TRBD1 or TRBD2 (5 bases each). This CDR3 region has 14 residues. Germline V gene data show CDR1 as SGHNT and CDR2 as YYREEE (reference sequence). V lost 6 bases and J lost 2, with 13 bases in between. The CDR3 sequence is CASNRGADTDTQYF. In DNA form, the CDR3 reads TGTGCCAGCAACAGAGGGGCCGACACAGATACGCAGTATTTT.

The rearrangement uses TRBV7-9 and TRBJ2-2; D uncertain. With 7 bases removed from V and 4 bases from J, the gap between germline ends came to 1 base. The length of the CDR3 is 10 residues. Germline CDR1 reads SEHNR; CDR2 reads FQNEAQ (reference sequence). The chain's CDR3 is CASTTGELFF. In DNA, the CDR3 is TGTGCCAGCACCACCGGGGAGCTGTTTTTT. Using reference TRBV7-9 and TRBJ2-2 for the parts outside the CDR3, the full variable domain is DTGVSQNPRHKITKRGQNVTFRCDPISEHNRLYWYRQTLGQGPEFLTYFQNEAQLEKSRLLSDRFSAERPKGSFSTLEIQRTEQGDSAMYLCASTTGELFFGEGSRLTVL.

The CDR3 DNA is TGTGCCAGCAGCTGGGGACTAGCGGGAGTAAGAAGGGGGTACGAGCAGTACTTC. Amino acids: CASSWGLAGVRRGYEQYF. J is TRBJ2-7 and V is TRBV11-2; TRBD2 matches at 14 bases. V lost 4 bases, J lost 4 bases, and 12 bases stayed unmatched. Germline CDR1 SGHAT, CDR2 FQNNGV. The CDR3 consists of 18 residues.

V gene TRBV7-9 combines with J gene TRBJ2-7; 8 bases align to TRBD1. The germline CDR1 and CDR2 sequences are SEHNR and FQNEAQ (reference sequence). V was clipped by 4 bases and J by 5 bases; unmatched bases: 7. The CDR3 has 14 amino acids. Here the CDR3 DNA reads TGTGCCAGCAGCTCGGACAGGGCGGTCAACGAGCAGTACTTC. This encodes CASSSDRAVNEQYF.

The table lists this clonotype with a few counts. For the CDR3, the DNA is TGTGCCATCAGGACCGGGACAGGGACATCCTACGAGCAGTACTTC. Its translation: CAIRTGTGTSYEQYF. The rearrangement links TRBV10-3 to TRBJ2-7, with 9 bases matching TRBD1. The length of the CDR3 is 15 residues. V shed 6 bases, J shed 1 base, and the junction held 7 bases outside the gene matches. Per the germline V gene, CDR1 is ENHRY and CDR2 is SYGVKD.

This clonotype was detected a few times. The gene calls are TRBV5-1 and TRBJ1-4; 10 bases fit TRBD1. Germline-derived CDR1 and CDR2 are SGHRS and YFSETQ. Trimming at V came to 4 bases and at J to 6 bases, leaving 3 bases not matched to a gene. The CDR3 spans 14 residues. The CDR3 DNA sequence: TGCGCCAGCAGCCGGACAGGGGGGGATGAAAAACTGTTTTTT. It encodes CASSRTGGDEKLFF.

On this clonotype itself: The junction differs from germline at one of its ends, possibly a read error. The chain has TRBV20-1 and TRBJ1-5; no firm D call. This CDR3 is built from 17 residues. Germline-derived CDR1 and CDR2 are DFQATT and SNEGSKA (reference sequence). Here the CDR3 reads CCARSVDPKMDNQPQHF. The CDR3 DNA reads TGCTGTGCTAGATCAGTAGACCCCAAAATGGACAATCAGCCCCAGCATTTT.

This clonotype was seen only a few times. V gene TRBV5-1 combines with J gene TRBJ2-3; TRBD2 is a possible D gene (5 bases). Germline assignment: CDR1 SGHRS and CDR2 YFSETQ. The CDR3 covers 15 residues. The ends were cut back, 0 bases at V and 4 bases at J, with 12 bases in the middle. The CDR3 DNA follows: TGCGCCAGCAGCTTGGGGGGAGCCAAGGCAGATACGCAGTATTTT. It encodes CASSLGGAKADTQYF.